The sample holds a few counts of the clone carrying this T cell receptor (beta chain). The ends were cut back, 2 bases at V and 2 bases at J, with 19 bases in the middle. CDR1 and CDR2 from the germline V gene are GTSNPN and SVGIG (reference sequence). The CDR3 loop spans 17 amino acids. TCRdb recomputed calls from the 5' RACE reads with MiXCR, one row per CDR3 protein. The data show roughly 82,000 distinct CDR3 sequences, approximately 12% seen once. The data derive from a study of spatial heterogeneity in lung cancer. Study context: Beta-chain sequences were consistently detected more often than alpha-chain sequences.

The time point is: sample taken at primary tumor resection. In each case, whole RNA from tumor, nontumor lung or frozen PBMC was sequenced unsorted. The gene calls are TRBV30 and TRBJ1-5; tentative D call: TRBD1 (6 bases). This sample comprised PBMCs, obtained at surgery. The TCR originated in a male donor with early-stage non-small cell lung cancer. This chain's CDR3 is CAWSPPARGIGNQPQHF. CDR3 nucleotide sequence: TGTGCCTGGAGTCCCCCGGCCAGGGGCATTGGCAATCAGCCCCAGCATTTT.